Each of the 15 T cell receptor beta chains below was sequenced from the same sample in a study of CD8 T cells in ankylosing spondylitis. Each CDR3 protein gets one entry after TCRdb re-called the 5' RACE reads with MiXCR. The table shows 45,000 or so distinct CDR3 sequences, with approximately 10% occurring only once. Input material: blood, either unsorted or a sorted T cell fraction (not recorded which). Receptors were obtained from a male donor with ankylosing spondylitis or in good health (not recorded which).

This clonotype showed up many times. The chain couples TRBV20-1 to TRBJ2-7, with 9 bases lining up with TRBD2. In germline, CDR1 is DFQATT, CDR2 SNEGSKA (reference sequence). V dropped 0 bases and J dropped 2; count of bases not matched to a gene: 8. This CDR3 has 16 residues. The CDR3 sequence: CSARDLQAGGPYEQYF. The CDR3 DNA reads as TGCAGTGCTAGAGATTTGCAAGCGGGGGGCCCCTACGAGCAGTACTTC.

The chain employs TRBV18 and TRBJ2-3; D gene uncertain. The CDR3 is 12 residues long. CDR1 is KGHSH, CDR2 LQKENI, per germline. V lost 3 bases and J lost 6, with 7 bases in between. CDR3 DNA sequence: TGTGCCAGCTCACCGGAGACGGATACGCAGTATTTT. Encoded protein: CASSPETDTQYF. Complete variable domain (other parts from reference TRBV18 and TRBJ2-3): NAGVMQNPRHLVRRRGQEARLRCSPMKGHSHVYWYRQLPEEGLKFMVYLQKENIIDESGMPKERFSAEFPKEGPSILRIQQVVRGDSAAYFCASSPETDTQYFGPGTRLTVL.

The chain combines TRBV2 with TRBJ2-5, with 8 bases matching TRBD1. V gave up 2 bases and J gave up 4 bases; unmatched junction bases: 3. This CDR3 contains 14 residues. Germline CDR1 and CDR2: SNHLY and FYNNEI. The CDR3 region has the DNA TGTGCCAGCAGTGAATGGCAGGGGGCAGAGACCCAGTACTTC. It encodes CASSEWQGAETQYF.

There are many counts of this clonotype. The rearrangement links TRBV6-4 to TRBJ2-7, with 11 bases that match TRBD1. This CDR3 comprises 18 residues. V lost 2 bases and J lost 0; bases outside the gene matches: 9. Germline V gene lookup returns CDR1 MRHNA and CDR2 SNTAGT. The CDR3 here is CASSDAKIGQGASYEQYF. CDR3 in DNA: TGTGCCAGCAGTGACGCGAAGATTGGACAGGGGGCCTCCTACGAGCAGTACTTC.

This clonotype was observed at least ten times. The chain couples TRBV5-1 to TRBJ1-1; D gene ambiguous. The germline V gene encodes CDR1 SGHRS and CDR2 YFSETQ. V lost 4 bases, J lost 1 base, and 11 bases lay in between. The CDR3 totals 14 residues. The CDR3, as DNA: TGCGCCAGCAGCCCCCGAGAGGAGAACACTGAAGCTTTCTTT. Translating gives CASSPREENTEAFF.

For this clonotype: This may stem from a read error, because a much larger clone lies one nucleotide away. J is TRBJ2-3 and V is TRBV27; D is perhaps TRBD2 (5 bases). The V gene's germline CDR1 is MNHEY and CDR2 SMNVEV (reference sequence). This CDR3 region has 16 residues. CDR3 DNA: TGTGCCAGCAGTTTAAGGGCTGTCTCTAGCACAGAAACGCAGTATTTT. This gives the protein CASSLRAVSSTETQYF.

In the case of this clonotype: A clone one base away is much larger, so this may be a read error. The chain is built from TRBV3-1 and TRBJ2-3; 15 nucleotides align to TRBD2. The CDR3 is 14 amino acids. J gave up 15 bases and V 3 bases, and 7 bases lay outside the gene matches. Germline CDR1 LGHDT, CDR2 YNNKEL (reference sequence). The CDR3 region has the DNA TGTGCCAGCAGCCAGGCCGGGACTAGCGGGGGGCGATATTTT. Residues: CASSQAGTSGGRYF.

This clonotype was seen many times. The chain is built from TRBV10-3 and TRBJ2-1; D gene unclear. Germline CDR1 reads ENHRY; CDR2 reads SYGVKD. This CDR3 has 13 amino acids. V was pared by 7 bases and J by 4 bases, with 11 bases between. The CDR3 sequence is CAIMTEVYNEQFF. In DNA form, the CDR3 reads TGTGCCATCATGACTGAAGTGTACAATGAGCAGTTCTTC.

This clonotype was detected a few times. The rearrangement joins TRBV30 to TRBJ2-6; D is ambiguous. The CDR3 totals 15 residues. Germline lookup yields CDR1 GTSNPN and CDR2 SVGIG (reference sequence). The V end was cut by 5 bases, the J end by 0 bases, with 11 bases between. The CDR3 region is CAWGFIVSGANVLTF. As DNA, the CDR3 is TGTGCCTGGGGGTTTATAGTCTCTGGGGCCAACGTCCTGACTTTC.

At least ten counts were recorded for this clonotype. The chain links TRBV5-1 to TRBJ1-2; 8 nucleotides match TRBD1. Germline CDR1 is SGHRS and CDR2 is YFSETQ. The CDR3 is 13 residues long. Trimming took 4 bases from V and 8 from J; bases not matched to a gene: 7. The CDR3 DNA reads TGCGCCAGCAGCGAAGGACAGGGAGACGGCTACACCTTC. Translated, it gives CASSEGQGDGYTF.

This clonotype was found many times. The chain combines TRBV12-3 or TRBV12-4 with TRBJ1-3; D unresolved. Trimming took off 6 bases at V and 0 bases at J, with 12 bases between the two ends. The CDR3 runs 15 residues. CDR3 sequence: CASSFGSGSGNTIYF. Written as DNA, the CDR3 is TGTGCCAGCAGCTTCGGGAGCGGCTCTGGAAACACCATATATTTT.

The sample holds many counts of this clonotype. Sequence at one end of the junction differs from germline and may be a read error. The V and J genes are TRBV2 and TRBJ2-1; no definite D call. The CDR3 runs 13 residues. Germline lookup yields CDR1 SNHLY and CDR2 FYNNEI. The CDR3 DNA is TGTGCCAGCAGTCAAGCGAGGTCAATCGAGCAGTTCTTC. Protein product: CASSQARSIEQFF.

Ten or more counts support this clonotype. The CDR3 DNA follows: TGCGCCAGCAGCTTGGTGGATCAGGGGAACACCGGGGAGCTGTTTTTT. Protein: CASSLVDQGNTGELFF. The gene calls are TRBV5-1 and TRBJ2-2; D perhaps matches TRBD1 (5 bases). This CDR3 has 16 residues. Deletions cut 0 bases from V and 1 base from J, with 10 bases between. Per germline, CDR1 SGHRS and CDR2 YFSETQ.

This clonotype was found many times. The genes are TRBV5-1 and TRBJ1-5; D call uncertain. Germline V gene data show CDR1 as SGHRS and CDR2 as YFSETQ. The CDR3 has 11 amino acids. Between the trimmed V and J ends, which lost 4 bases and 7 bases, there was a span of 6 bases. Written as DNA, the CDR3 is TGCGCCAGCAGCGGTAACCAGCCCCAGCATTTT. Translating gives CASSGNQPQHF.

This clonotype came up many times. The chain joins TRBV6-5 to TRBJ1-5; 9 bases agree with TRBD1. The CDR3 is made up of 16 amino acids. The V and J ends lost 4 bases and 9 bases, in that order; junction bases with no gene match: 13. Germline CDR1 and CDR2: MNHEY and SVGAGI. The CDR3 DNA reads TGTGCCAGCAGTTCCCTGTCTCACAGGGGGCGCGGGCCCCAGCATTTT. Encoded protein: CASSSLSHRGRGPQHF.